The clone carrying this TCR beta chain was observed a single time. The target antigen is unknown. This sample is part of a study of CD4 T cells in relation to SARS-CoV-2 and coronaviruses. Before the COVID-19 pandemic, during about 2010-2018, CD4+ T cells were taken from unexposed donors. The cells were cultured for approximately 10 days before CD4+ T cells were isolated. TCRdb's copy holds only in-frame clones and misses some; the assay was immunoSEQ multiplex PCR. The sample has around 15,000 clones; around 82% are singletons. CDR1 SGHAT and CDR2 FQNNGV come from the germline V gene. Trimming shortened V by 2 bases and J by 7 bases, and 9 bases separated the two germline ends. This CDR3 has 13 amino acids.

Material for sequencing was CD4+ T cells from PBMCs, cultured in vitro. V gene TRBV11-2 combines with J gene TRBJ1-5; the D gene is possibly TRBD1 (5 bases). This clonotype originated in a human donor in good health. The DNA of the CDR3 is TGTGCCAGCAGCTTAACGGGGCGACAGCCCCAGCATTTT. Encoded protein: CASSLTGRQPQHF.